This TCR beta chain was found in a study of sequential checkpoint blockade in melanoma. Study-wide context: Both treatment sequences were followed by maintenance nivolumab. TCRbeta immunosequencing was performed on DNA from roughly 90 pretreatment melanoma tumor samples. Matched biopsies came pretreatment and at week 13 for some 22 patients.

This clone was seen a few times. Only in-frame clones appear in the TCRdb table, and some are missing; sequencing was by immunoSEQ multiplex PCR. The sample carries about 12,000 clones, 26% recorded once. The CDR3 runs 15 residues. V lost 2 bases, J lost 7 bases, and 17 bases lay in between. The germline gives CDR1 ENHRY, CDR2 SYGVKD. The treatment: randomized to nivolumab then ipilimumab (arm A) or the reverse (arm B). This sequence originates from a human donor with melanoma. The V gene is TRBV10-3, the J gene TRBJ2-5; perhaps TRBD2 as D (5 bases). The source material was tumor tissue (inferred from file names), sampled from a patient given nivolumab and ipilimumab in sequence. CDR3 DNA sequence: TGTGCCATCAGTGAGAACTTGGAGGTTCTGGCGACCCAGTACTTC. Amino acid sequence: CAISENLEVLATQYF.